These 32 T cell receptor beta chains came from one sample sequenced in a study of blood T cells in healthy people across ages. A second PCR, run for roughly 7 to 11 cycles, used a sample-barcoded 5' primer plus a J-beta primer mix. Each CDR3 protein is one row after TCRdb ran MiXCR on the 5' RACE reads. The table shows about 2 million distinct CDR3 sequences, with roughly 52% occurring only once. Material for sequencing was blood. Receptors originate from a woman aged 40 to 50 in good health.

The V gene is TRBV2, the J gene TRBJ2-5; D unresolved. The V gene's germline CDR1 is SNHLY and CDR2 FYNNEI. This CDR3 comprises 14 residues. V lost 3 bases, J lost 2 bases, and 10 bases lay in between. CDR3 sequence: CASSESLGQETQYF. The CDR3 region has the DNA TGTGCCAGCAGTGAGTCCCTGGGGCAAGAGACCCAGTACTTC.

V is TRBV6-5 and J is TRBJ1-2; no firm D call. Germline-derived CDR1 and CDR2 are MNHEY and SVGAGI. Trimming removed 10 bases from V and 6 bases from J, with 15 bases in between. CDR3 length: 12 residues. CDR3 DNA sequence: TGTGCCACCAAGTCCGCGGCTGATGGCTACACCTTC. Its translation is CATKSAADGYTF.

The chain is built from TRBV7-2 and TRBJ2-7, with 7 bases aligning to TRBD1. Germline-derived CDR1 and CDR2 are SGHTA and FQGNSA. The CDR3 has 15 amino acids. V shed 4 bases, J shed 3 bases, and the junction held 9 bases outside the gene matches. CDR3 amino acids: CASSSYPGQHYEQYF. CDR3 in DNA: TGTGCCAGCAGCTCATATCCGGGACAGCACTACGAGCAGTACTTC.

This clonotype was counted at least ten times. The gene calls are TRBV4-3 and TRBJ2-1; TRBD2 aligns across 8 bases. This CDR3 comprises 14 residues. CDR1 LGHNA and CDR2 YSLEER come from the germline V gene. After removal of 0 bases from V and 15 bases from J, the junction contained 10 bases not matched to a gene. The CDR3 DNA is TGCGCCAGCAGCCAAGAGGTTAGGGCTGCGGGAGGGTTCTTC. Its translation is CASSQEVRAAGGFF.

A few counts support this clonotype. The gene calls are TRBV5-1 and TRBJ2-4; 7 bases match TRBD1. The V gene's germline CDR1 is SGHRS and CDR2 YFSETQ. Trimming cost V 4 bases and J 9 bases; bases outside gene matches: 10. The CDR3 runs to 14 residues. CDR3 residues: CASSAGQEVGIQYF. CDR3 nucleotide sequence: TGCGCCAGCAGCGCCGGACAGGAAGTGGGCATTCAGTACTTC.

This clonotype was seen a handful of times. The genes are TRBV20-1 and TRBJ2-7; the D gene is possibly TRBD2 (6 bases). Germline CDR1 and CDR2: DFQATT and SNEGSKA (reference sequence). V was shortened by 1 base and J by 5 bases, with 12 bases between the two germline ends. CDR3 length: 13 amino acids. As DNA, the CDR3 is TGCAGTGCTAGAGTGGTCCCGGGGGACGAGCAGTACTTC. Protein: CSARVVPGDEQYF.

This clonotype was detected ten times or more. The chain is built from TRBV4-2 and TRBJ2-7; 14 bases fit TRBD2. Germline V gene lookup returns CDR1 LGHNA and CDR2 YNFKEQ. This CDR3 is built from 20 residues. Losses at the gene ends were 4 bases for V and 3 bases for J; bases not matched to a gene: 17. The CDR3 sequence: CASSRYFGTSGGNHLYEQYF. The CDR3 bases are TGTGCCAGCAGCCGGTACTTTGGGACTAGCGGGGGAAACCACCTCTACGAGCAGTACTTC.

As DNA, the CDR3 is TGTGCCAGCAGTTACGGGGGGGCGTCGAACAATGAGCAGTTCTTC. Its translation: CASSYGGASNNEQFF. J is TRBJ2-1 and V is TRBV6-2 or TRBV6-3, with a weak D call TRBD2 (7 bases). V dropped 2 bases and J dropped 5 bases, with 13 bases sitting between them. The CDR3 totals 15 residues. CDR1 and CDR2 (germline): MNHEY, SVGEGT.

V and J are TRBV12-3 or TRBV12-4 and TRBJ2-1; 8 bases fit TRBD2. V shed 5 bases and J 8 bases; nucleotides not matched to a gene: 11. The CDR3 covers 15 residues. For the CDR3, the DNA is TGTGCCAGCAGTCCGAGCGGGGGCCCCTCGGATGAGCAGTTCTTC. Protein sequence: CASSPSGGPSDEQFF.

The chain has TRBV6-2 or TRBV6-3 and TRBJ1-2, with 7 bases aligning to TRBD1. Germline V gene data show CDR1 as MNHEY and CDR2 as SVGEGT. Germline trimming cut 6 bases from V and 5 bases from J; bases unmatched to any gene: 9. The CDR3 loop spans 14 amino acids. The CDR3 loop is CASSPLSGGYGYTF. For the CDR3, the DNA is TGTGCCAGCAGCCCCTTGTCAGGGGGTTATGGCTACACCTTC.

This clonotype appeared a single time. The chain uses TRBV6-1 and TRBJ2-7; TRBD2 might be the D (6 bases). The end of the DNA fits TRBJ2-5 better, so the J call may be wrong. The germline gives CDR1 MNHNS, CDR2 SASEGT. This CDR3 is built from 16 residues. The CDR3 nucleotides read TGTGCCAGCAGTGATCTTGTGGAGCGGGTGGGAGAGACCCAGTACTTC. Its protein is CASSDLVERVGETQYF.

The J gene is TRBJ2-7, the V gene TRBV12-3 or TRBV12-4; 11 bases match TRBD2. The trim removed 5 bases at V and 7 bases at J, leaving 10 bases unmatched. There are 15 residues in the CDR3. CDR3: CASSHIAGGRNEQYF. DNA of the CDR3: TGTGCCAGCAGTCACATAGCGGGGGGGCGCAATGAGCAGTACTTC.

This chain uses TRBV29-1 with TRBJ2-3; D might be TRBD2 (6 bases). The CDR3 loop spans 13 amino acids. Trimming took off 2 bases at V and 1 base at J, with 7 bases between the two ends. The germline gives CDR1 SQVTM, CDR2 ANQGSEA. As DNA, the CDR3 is TGCAGCGTTGAAAAGCGGGGCACAGATACGCAGTATTTT. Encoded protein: CSVEKRGTDTQYF.

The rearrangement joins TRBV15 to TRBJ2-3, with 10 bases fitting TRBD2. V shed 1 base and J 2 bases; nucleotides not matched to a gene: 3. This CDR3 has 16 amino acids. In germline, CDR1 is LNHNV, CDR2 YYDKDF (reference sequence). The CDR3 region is CATSRGSGGITDTQYF. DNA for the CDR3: TGTGCCACCAGCAGAGGTAGCGGGGGGATCACAGATACGCAGTATTTT.

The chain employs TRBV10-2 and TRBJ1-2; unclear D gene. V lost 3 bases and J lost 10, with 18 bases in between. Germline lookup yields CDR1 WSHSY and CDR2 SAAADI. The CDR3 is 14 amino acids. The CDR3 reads CASSEPSDSVDYTF. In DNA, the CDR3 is TGCGCCAGCAGTGAACCATCGGACTCGGTGGACTACACCTTC.

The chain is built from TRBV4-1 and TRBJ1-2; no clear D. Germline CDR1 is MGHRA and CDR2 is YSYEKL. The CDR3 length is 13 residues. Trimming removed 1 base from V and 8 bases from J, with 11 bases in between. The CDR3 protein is CASSQGQALGYTF. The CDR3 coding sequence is TGCGCCAGCAGCCAAGGGCAGGCTCTAGGCTACACCTTC.

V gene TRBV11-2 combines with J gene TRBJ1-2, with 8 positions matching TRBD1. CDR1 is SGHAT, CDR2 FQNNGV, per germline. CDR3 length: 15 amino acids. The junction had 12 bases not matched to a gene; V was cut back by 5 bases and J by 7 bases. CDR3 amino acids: CASSRPGTGALGYTF. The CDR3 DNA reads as TGTGCCAGCAGCCGTCCCGGGACAGGCGCTCTTGGCTACACCTTC.

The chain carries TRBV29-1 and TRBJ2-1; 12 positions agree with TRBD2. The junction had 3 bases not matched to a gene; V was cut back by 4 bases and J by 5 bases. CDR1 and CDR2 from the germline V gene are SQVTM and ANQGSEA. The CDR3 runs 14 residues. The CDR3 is CSVVRTSGNNEQFF. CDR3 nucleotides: TGCAGCGTTGTTAGGACTAGCGGGAACAATGAGCAGTTCTTC.

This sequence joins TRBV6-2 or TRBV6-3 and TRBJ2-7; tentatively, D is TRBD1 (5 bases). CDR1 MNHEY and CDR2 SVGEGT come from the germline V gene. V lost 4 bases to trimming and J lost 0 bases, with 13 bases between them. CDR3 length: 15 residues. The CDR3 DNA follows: TGTGCCAGCAGTTCTTCAGGGAAATCCTCCTACGAGCAGTACTTC. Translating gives CASSSSGKSSYEQYF.

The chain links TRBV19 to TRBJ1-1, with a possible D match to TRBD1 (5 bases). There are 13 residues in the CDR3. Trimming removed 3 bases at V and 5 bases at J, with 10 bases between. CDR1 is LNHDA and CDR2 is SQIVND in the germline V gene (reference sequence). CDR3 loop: CASSMIRGTEAFF. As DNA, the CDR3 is TGTGCCAGTAGTATGATAAGGGGAACTGAAGCTTTCTTT.

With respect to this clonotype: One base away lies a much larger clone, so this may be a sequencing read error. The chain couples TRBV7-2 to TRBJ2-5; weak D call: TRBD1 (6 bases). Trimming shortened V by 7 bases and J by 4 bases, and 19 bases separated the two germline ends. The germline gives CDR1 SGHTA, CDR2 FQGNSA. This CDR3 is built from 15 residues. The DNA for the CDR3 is TGTGCCAGCACCTACCACCGGACAGACCGAGAGACCCAGTACTTC. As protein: CASTYHRTDRETQYF.

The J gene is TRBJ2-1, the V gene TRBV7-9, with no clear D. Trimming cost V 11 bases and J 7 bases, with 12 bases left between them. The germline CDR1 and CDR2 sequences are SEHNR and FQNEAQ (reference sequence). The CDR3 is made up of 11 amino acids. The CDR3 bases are TGTGCCGTTGGCGGAAAAAATGAGCAGTTCTTC. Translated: CAVGGKNEQFF.

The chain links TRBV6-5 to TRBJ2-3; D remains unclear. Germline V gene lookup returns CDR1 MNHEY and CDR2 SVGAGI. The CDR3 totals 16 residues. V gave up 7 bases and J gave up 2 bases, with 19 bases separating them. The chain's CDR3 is CASTDSRPEYTDTQYF. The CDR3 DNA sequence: TGTGCCAGCACCGACTCCCGACCGGAGTACACAGATACGCAGTATTTT.

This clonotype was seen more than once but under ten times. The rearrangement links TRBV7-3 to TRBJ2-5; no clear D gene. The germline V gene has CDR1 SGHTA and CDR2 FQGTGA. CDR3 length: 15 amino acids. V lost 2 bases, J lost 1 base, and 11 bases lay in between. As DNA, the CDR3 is TGTGCCAGCAGCTTATGGGCAGCTCCCCAAGAGACCCAGTACTTC. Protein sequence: CASSLWAAPQETQYF.

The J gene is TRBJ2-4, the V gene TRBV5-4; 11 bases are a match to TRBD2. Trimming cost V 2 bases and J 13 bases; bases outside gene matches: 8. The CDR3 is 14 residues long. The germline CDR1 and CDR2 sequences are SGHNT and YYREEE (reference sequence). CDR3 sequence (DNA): TGTGCCAGCAGCTTTAGCGGGGGGGGGAATGAGCAGTACTTC. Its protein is CASSFSGGGNEQYF. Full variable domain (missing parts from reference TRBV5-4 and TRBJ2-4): ETGVTQSPTHLIKTRGQQVTLRCSSQSGHNTVSWYQQALGQGPQFIFQYYREEENGRGNFPPRFSGLQFPNYSSELNVNALELDDSALYLCASSFSGGGNEQYFGAGTRLSVL.

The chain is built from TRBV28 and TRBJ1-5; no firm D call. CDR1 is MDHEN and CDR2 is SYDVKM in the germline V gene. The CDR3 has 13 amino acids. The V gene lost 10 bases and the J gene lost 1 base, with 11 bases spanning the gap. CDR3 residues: CATHIGSNQPQHF. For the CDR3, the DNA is TGTGCCACCCACATCGGGAGCAATCAGCCCCAGCATTTT.

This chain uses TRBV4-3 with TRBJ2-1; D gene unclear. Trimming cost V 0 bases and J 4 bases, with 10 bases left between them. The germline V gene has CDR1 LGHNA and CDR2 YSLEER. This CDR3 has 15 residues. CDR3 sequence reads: CASSQENGLYNEQFF. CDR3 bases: TGCGCCAGCAGCCAAGAAAACGGATTATACAATGAGCAGTTCTTC.

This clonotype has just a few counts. Here the CDR3 DNA reads TGTGCCATCAGTGAGTCGGGGGCAGCGCAGTTCTTC. Translation gives CAISESGAAQFF. The chain is built from TRBV10-3 and TRBJ2-1; D is possibly TRBD1 (6 bases). With 0 bases removed from V and 12 bases from J, the gap between germline ends came to 9 bases. Per the germline V gene, CDR1 is ENHRY and CDR2 is SYGVKD. The CDR3 is 12 residues long.

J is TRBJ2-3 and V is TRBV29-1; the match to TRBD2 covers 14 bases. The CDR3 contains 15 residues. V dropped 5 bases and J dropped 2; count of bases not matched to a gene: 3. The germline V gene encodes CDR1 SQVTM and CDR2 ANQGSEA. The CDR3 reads CSVRLAGGPTDTQYF. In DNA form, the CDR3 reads TGCAGCGTTCGACTAGCGGGAGGGCCCACAGATACGCAGTATTTT.

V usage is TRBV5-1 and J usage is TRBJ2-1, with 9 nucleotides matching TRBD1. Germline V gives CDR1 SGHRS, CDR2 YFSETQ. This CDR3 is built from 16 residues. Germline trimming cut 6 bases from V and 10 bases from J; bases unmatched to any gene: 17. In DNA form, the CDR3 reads TGCGCCAGCAACACCGCACACTCCGGGACAGGGAACGAGCAGTTCTTC. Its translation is CASNTAHSGTGNEQFF.

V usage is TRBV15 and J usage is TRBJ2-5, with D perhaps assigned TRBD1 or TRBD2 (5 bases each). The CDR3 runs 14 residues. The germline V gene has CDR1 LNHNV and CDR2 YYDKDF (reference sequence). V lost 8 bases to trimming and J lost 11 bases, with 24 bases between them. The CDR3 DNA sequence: TGTGCCACCGAGTCCCCGGGACCCACCAATGAGCAGTACTTC. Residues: CATESPGPTNEQYF. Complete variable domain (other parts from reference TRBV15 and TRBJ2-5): DAMVIQNPRYQVTQFGKPVTLSCSQTLNHNVMYWYQQKSSQAPKLLFHYYDKDFNNEADTPDNFQSRRPNTSFCFLDIRSPGLGDTAMYLCATESPGPTNEQYFGPGTRLLVL.

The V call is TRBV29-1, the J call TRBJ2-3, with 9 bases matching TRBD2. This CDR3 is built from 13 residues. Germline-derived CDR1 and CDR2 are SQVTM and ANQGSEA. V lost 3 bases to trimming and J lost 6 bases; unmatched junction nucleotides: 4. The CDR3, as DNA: TGCAGCGTTGACGCGGGGGGGCTGGATACGCAGTATTTT. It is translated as CSVDAGGLDTQYF.